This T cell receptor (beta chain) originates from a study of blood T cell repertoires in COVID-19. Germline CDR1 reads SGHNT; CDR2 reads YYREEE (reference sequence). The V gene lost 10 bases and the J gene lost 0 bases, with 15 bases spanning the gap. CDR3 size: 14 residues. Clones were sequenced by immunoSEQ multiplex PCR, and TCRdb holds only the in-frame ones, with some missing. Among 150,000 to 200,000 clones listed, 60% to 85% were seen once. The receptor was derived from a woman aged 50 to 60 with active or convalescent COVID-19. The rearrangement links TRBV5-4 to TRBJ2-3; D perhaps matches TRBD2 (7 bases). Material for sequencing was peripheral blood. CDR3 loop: CASMGGPSTDTQYF. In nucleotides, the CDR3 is TGTGCCTCTATGGGGGGGCCTAGCACAGATACGCAGTATTTT.